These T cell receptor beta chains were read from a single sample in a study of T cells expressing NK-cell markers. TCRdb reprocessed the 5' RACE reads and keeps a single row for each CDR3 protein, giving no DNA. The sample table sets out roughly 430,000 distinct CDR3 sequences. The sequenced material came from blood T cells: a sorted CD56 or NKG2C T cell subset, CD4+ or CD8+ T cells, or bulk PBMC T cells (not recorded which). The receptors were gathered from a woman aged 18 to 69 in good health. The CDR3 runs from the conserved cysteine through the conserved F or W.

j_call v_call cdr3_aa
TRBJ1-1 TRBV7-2 CASIAGGSNTEAFF
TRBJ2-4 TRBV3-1 CASSQYLAKNIQYF
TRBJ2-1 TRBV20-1 CSARDSGGKAGSRFF
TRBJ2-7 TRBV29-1 CSVLLQGSLREQYF
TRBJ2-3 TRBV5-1 CASSLLGGYTDTQYF
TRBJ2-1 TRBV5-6 CASSLEGPFNEQFF
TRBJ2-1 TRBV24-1 CATSDLTGGRGNEQFF
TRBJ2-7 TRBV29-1 CSVVDRFPYEQYF
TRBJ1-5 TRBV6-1 CASSRDRNQPQHF
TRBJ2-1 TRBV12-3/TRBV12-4 CASRSHRSVFEQFF
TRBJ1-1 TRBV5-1 CASSSRDRGVWGTEAFF
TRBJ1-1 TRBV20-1 CSHQGRRSEAFF
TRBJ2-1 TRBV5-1 CASSRDRGDDEQFF
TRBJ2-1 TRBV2 CASSGRANEQFF
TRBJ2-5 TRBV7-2 CASSLIEGETQYF
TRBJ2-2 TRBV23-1 CASSQDENTGELFF
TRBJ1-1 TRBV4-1 CASSHRQGRDTEAFF
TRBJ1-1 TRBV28 CASSPPQGTVFWAFF
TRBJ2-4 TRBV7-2 CASSDTSGNIQYF
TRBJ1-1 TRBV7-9 CASSLASGTANTEAFF
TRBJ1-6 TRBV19 CASSIEGRRNSPLHF
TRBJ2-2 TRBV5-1 CASSGTGGTGELFF
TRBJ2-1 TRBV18 CASSPGLSSRSNEQFF
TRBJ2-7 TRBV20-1 CSARGPRENLYEQYF
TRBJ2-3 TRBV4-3 CASSQAPGGRGGFADTQYF
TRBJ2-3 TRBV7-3 CASSSRGEGTDTQYF
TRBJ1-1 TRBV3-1 CASRGGEMNTEAFF
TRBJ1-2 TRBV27 CASSPRQGYYGYTF
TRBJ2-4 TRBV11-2 CASSLGARNIQYF
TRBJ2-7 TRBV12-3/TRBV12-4 CASSSGLAVNEQYF
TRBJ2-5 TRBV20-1 CSARGTSLLETQYF
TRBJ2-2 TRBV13 CASKTETNTGELFF
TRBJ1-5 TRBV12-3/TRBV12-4 CASSEGGQPQHF
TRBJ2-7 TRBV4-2 CASSQDKGLGVHEQYF
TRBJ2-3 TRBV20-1 CSASLTSGSLPDTQYF
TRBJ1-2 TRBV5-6 CASSLAAAYGYTF
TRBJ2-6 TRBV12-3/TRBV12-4 CASTTGTGANVLTF
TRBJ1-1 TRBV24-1 CATNRRGGEAFF
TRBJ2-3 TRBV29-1 CSTRTTTDTQYF
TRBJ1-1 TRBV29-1 CSVERLARNTEAFF
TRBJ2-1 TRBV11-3 CASSSSSGSRYNEQFF
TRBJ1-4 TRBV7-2 CASSPNEGGVEKLFF
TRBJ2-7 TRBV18 CASSPSVTYEQYF
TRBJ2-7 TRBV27 CASSFISSGRAYEQYF
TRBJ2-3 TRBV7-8 CASSLGTGRGVDTQYF
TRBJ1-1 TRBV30 CAWTQGRTEAFF
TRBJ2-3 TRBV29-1 CSVEGPTGATDTQYF
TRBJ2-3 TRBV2 CASSYRGTGGTQYF
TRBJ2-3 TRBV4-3 CASSQDPLAADTQYF
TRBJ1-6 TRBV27 CASSSAGLNSPLHF
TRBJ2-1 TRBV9 CASSDGRSEGNEQFF
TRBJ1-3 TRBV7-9 CASSPPGAGNTIYF
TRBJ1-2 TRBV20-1 CSANFDRSRGYTF
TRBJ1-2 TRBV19 CASSIGRGSYGYTF
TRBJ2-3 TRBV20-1 CSARTPWGGPMSRDTQYF